The 5 T cell receptor beta chains given below trace back to one sample, sequenced in a study of shared clonotypes between healthy human individuals. Some clones are missing from TCRdb's copy, which holds only in-frame ones; the method was immunoSEQ multiplex PCR. The sample lists nearly 500,000 clones, 76% occurring once. Material: PBMCs. The source is a middle-aged woman in good health. Some clones in this sample may be carry-over from other donors' samples.

As for this clone: The same CDR3 also results from other DNA sequences found in this sample. Here the CDR3 DNA reads TGTGCCAGTAGTATCCAGGGTGCATACGAGCAGTACTTC. Translating gives CASSIQGAYEQYF. This sequence joins TRBV19 and TRBJ2-7, with D possibly TRBD1 on 5 matching bases. CDR1 and CDR2 (germline): LNHDA, SQIVND (reference sequence). V shed 3 bases and J shed 4 bases, with 10 bases lying between them. This CDR3 is 13 amino acids long.

The V and J genes are TRBV2 and TRBJ1-6; the D gene is possibly TRBD1 (5 bases). V lost 8 bases to trimming and J lost 7 bases, with 9 bases between them. This CDR3 contains 12 residues. The germline V gene encodes CDR1 SNHLY and CDR2 FYNNEI. CDR3 in amino acids: CASGTVNSPLHF. As DNA, the CDR3 is TGTGCCAGCGGGACGGTGAATTCACCCCTCCACTTT.

The chain uses TRBV15 and TRBJ2-3; perhaps TRBD2 as D (5 bases). The CDR3 runs to 17 residues. With 0 bases removed from V and 4 bases from J, the gap between germline ends came to 17 bases. CDR1 and CDR2 from the germline V gene are LNHNV and YYDKDF (reference sequence). The CDR3 nucleotides are TGTGCCACCAGCAGAGAGTTGGACTCTCCCACCCCAGATACGCAGTATTTT. This translates into CATSRELDSPTPDTQYF.

This clone is a singleton in its sample. The V call is TRBV20-1, the J call TRBJ2-1, with D unresolved. V lost 4 bases and J lost 5, with 3 bases in between. The CDR3 length is 10 residues. Germline values: CDR1 DFQATT, CDR2 SNEGSKA (reference sequence). CDR3 amino acids: CSATNNEQFF. DNA of the CDR3: TGCAGTGCTACCAACAATGAGCAGTTCTTC.

This clone was seen more than once but under ten times. This chain uses TRBV5-1 with TRBJ2-5; TRBD2 agrees at 8 bases. This CDR3 is 15 amino acids long. Germline CDR1 and CDR2: SGHRS and YFSETQ. The junction had 10 bases not matched to a gene; V was cut back by 4 bases and J by 5 bases. The CDR3 sequence is CASSPQDPGGETQYF. CDR3 nucleotides: TGCGCCAGCAGCCCACAGGACCCGGGGGGGGAGACCCAGTACTTC.